Included here is one T cell receptor (beta chain) sequence, with context. This CDR3 has 15 residues. V lost 2 bases to trimming and J lost 1 base; unmatched junction nucleotides: 3. Germline V gives CDR1 MGHRA, CDR2 YSYEKL. This entry comes from a study of blood T cell repertoires in COVID-19. Generated by immunoSEQ multiplex PCR, the TCRdb table keeps only in-frame clones and is missing some. The table includes 180,000 or so clones, roughly 79% detected once. The specimen sequenced was peripheral blood. This chain links TRBV4-1 with TRBJ2-7; 9 bases agree with TRBD2. The receptor's source is a human donor with acute or convalescent COVID-19. The donor label of this sample is uncertain. CDR3 DNA sequence: TGCGCCAGCAGCCAATCGACTAGCGGTTCCTACGAGCAGTACTTC. This codes for CASSQSTSGSYEQYF.